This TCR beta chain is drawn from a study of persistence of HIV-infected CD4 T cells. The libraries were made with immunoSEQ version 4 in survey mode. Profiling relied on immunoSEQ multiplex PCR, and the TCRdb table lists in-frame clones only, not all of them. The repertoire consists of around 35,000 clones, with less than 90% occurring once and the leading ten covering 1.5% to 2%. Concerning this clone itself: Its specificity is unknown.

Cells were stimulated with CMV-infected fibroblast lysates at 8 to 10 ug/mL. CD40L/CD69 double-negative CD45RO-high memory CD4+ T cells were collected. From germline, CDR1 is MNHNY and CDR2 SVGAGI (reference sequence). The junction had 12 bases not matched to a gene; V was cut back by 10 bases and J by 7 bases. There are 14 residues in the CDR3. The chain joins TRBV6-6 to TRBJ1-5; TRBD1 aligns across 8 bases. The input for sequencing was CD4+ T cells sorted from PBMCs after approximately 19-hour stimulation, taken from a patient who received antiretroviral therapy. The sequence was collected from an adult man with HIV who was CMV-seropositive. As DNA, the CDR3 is TGTGCCATCTCTTTCAGGGGGCGCGAACAGCCCCAGCATTTT. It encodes CAISFRGREQPQHF.